The T cell receptor (beta chain) described here comes from a study of cytomegalovirus exposure and HLA in healthy donors. Study-level background: From donors who were HLA-typed, an early data release held 75 million to 85 million unique TCRs.

Germline CDR1 SEHNR, CDR2 FQNEAQ (reference sequence). CDR3 length: 15 residues. The ends lost 5 bases at V and 5 bases at J; junction bases unmatched: 10. Of note for this clone: Its antigen is not known.

A multiplex PCR was run with 60 Vbeta primers and 13 Jbeta primers. Data came from immunoSEQ multiplex PCR; TCRdb stores just in-frame clones and leaves some out. The sample has more than 140,000 clones; the top ten hold under 2.5%. Broader study findings: Follow-up analysis found HLA locus-dependent TCR association rates, highest for DRB1 and lowest for HLA-C.

The V call is TRBV7-9, the J call TRBJ2-5, with 8 bases lining up with TRBD1. Sequenced material: PBMCs. The sequence was obtained from a woman aged 18-30 years in good health and CMV-seronegative. The DNA for the CDR3 is TGTGCCAGCAGCCCCCCGGACAGGGATTGGGAGACCCAGTACTTC. Its translation: CASSPPDRDWETQYF. Complete variable domain (other parts from reference TRBV7-9 and TRBJ2-5): DTGVSQNPRHKITKRGQNVTFRCDPISEHNRLYWYRQTLGQGPEFLTYFQNEAQLEKSRLLSDRFSAERPKGSFSTLEIQRTEQGDSAMYLCASSPPDRDWETQYFGPGTRLLVL.